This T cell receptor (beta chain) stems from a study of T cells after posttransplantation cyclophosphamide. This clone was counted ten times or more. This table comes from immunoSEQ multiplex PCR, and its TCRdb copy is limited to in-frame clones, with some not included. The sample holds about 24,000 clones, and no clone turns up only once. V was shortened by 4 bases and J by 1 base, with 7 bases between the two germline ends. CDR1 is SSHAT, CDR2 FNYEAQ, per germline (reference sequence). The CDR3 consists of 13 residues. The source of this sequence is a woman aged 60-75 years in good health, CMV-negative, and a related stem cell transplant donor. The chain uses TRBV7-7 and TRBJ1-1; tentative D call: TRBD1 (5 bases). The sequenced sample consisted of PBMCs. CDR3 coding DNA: TGTGCCAGCAGCTCCGACAGGAACACTGAAGCTTTCTTT. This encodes CASSSDRNTEAFF.